This record covers a single TCR beta chain. Its antigen is unknown. The sample is drawn from a study of shared clonotypes between healthy human individuals. General study findings and limits: It was observed that roughly 5.5% of naive CD4 clonotypes were shared across a handful of donors. Researchers sampled only blood; tissue repertoires likely differ. Generation probability values for non-shared clonotypes were lower than those for clonotypes shared by all four donors.

Germline CDR1 SQVTM, CDR2 ANQGSEA. V shed 0 bases and J shed 0 bases, with 15 bases lying between them. The CDR3 is made up of 17 amino acids. Investigators spread the genomic DNA of each subset evenly over several immunoSEQ plates. Data came from immunoSEQ multiplex PCR; TCRdb stores just in-frame clones and leaves some out. The table includes approximately 2.5 million clones, roughly 93% detected once. This chain joins TRBV29-1 and TRBJ2-1; D is uncertain. The receptor was derived from a man younger than 35 in good health. Some clones in this sample may be carry-over from other donors' samples. The sample comprised naive CD4+ T cells from PBMCs. Indicated subset: CD45RA+ positively selected. CDR3 in amino acids: CSVEDRRQAISYNEQFF. DNA of the CDR3: TGCAGCGTTGAAGATCGAAGGCAGGCGATCTCCTACAATGAGCAGTTCTTC.